This TCR beta chain was found in a study of blood T cell repertoires in COVID-19. The wider study: The cDNA or gDNA used as material had been derived from T cells, B-cell-depleted T cells, or PBMCs.

After removal of 6 bases from V and 9 bases from J, the junction contained 10 bases not matched to a gene. Germline V gives CDR1 LGHNA, CDR2 YNFKEQ. CDR3 length equals 15 residues. All enrollees were about 18 to 89 years old and from 20 to 25 US areas. In the study's own analysis: The assay estimated nucleated cells by amplifying reference gene primers. Profiled with immunoSEQ multiplex PCR; TCRdb holds only in-frame clones, not every one. V and J calls and clone size are those listed in that table; D and trimming were worked out from the DNA. The sample holds almost 400,000 clones; around 87% are singletons and the top ten take 0.95% to 1%.

Sequenced: PBMCs or T cells enriched from blood (not recorded which). This chain links TRBV4-2 with TRBJ2-1; 11 positions agree with TRBD2. The clonotype comes from a woman aged 30 to 39 with acute COVID-19. The CDR3 DNA reads as TGTGCCAGCAGTCCAATAGCGGGGGGGCTCGGTGAGCAGTTCTTC. It codes for CASSPIAGGLGEQFF.